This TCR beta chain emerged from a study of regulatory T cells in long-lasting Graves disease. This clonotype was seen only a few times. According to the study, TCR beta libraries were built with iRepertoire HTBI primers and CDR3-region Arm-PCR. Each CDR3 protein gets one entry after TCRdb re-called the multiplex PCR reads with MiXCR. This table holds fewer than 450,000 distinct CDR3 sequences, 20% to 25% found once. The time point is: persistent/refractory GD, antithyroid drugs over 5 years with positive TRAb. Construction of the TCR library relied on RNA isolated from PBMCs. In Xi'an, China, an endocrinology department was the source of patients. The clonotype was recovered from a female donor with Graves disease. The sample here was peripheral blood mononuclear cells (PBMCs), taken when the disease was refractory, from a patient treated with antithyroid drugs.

As DNA, the CDR3 is TGCGCCAGCAGCTTAATGACAGGGGAGGCAGAGACCCAGTACTTC. Protein sequence: CASSLMTGEAETQYF. V usage is TRBV5-1 and J usage is TRBJ2-5; 8 bases line up with TRBD1. This CDR3 contains 15 residues. Germline CDR1 SGHRS, CDR2 YFSETQ. Unmatched junction bases numbered 7, after V lost 2 bases and J lost 4 bases. Together with reference TRBV5-1 and TRBJ2-5, the CDR3 gives the full variable domain: KAGVTQTPRYLIKTRGQQVTLSCSPISGHRSVSWYQQTPGQGLQFLFEYFSETQRNKGNFPGRFSGRQFSNSRSEMNVSTLELGDSALYLCASSLMTGEAETQYFGPGTRLLVL.